The 30 T cell receptor beta chains given below trace back to one sample, sequenced in a study of technical replicates of blood from a few donors. Produced via immunoSEQ multiplex PCR; TCRdb's table is partial and in-frame only. The table has 51,000 or so clones, approximately 90% seen once. Sequencing used PBMCs. These receptors were collected from a human donor in good health. Some clones in this sample may be carry-over from other donors' samples.

The chain has TRBV29-1 and TRBJ2-1; TRBD2 agrees at 10 bases. CDR3 length: 12 residues. Germline assignment: CDR1 SQVTM and CDR2 ANQGSEA. The V and J ends lost 4 bases and 9 bases, in that order; junction bases with no gene match: 3. Here the CDR3 reads CSVGAGGVEQFF. CDR3 in DNA: TGCAGCGTTGGAGCGGGGGGGGTTGAGCAGTTCTTC.

The count of this clone is one. The CDR3 loop reads CASSLGQNYEQYF. CDR3 coding DNA: TGTGCCAGCAGCTTAGGACAGAACTACGAGCAGTACTTC. The chain employs TRBV6-6 and TRBJ2-7; D is possibly TRBD1 (6 bases). The CDR3 loop spans 13 amino acids. Trimming shortened V by 6 bases and J by 3 bases, and 12 bases separated the two germline ends. CDR1 is MNHNY and CDR2 is SVGAGI in the germline V gene (reference sequence).

V usage is TRBV5-1 and J usage is TRBJ2-7; 7 nucleotides align to TRBD1. J lost 2 bases, V lost 0 bases, and 8 bases had no gene match. The CDR3 spans 16 residues. The germline gives CDR1 SGHRS, CDR2 YFSETQ. CDR3 nucleotide sequence: TGCGCCAGCAGCTTGGGATTCGGGACAGAAGCCTACGAGCAGTACTTC. It is translated as CASSLGFGTEAYEQYF.

In its sample, this clone was seen once. V is TRBV15 and J is TRBJ2-1; D unclear. Per germline, CDR1 LNHNV and CDR2 YYDKDF (reference sequence). V lost 2 bases and J 4 bases, leaving 3 bases between the germline ends. The CDR3 extends over 12 amino acids. This CDR3 reads CATSRQYNEQFF. The CDR3 bases are TGTGCCACCAGCAGACAGTACAATGAGCAGTTCTTC. The entire variable domain, with the rest obtained from reference TRBV15 and TRBJ2-1, is as follows: DAMVIQNPRYQVTQFGKPVTLSCSQTLNHNVMYWYQQKSSQAPKLLFHYYDKDFNNEADTPDNFQSRRPNTSFCFLDIRSPGLGDTAMYLCATSRQYNEQFFGPGTRLTVL.

This rearrangement joins TRBV5-4 to TRBJ2-3; 10 bases map to TRBD2. The CDR3 covers 14 residues. Germline V gene data show CDR1 as SGHNT and CDR2 as YYREEE (reference sequence). V trimming: 4 bases; J trimming: 13 bases; junction bases outside the gene matches: 12. CDR3 bases: TGTGCCAGCAGCCCCTGGGCTAGCGGGGGACCGGAGTATTTT. It translates to CASSPWASGGPEYF.

V is TRBV30 and J is TRBJ1-5; D is uncertain. Germline CDR1 GTSNPN, CDR2 SVGIG (reference sequence). Deletions cut 1 base from V and 3 bases from J, with 7 bases between. The CDR3 extends over 13 amino acids. The CDR3 protein is CAWSASFNQPQHF. As DNA, the CDR3 is TGTGCCTGGAGTGCCTCCTTCAATCAGCCCCAGCATTTT.

V gene TRBV4-3 combines with J gene TRBJ2-7; TRBD1 matches at 8 bases. The CDR3 is 15 residues long. Germline assignment: CDR1 LGHNA and CDR2 YSLEER. The trim removed 3 bases at V and 3 bases at J, leaving 7 bases unmatched. CDR3 sequence: CASSHRSGTGYEQYF. The CDR3 region has the DNA TGCGCCAGCAGCCACCGATCCGGGACAGGCTACGAGCAGTACTTC.

V usage is TRBV5-8 and J usage is TRBJ1-1, with D unclear. Trimming stripped 4 bases from V and 4 bases from J, with 17 bases between. Germline assignment: CDR1 SGHTS and CDR2 YDEGEE. The CDR3 has 15 amino acids. The CDR3 loop reads CASSPPRGWTTEAFF. Written as DNA, the CDR3 is TGTGCCAGCAGCCCCCCCCGCGGGTGGACCACTGAAGCTTTCTTT.

V and J are TRBV4-3 and TRBJ2-1; TRBD2 agrees at 13 bases. The CDR3 loop spans 18 amino acids. V lost 4 bases, J lost 0 bases, and 6 bases stayed unmatched. Germline-derived CDR1 and CDR2 are LGHNA and YSLEER. For the CDR3, the DNA is TGCGCCAGCAGCCGGGGACTAGCGGGGCGGGGCTCCTACAATGAGCAGTTCTTC. Protein: CASSRGLAGRGSYNEQFF.

The V gene is TRBV9, the J gene TRBJ2-3, with TRBD2 identical over 8 bases. The V gene's germline CDR1 is SGDLS and CDR2 YYNGEE. The CDR3 loop spans 15 amino acids. V was clipped by 2 bases and J by 2 bases; unmatched bases: 4. As DNA, the CDR3 is TGTGCCAGCAGCGTCGGGGGGGCCCCCACAGATACGCAGTATTTT. This translates into CASSVGGAPTDTQYF. Complete variable domain (other parts from reference TRBV9 and TRBJ2-3): DSGVTQTPKHLITATGQRVTLRCSPRSGDLSVYWYQQSLDQGLQFLIQYYNGEERAKGNILERFSAQQFPDLHSELNLSSLELGDSALYFCASSVGGAPTDTQYFGPGTRLTVL.

The gene calls are TRBV4-1 and TRBJ2-5; 11 bases line up with TRBD2. V dropped 1 base and J dropped 5; count of bases not matched to a gene: 6. The CDR3 covers 16 residues. Germline loops: CDR1 MGHRA, CDR2 YSYEKL. This chain's CDR3 is CASSQAISGGDETQYF. As DNA, the CDR3 is TGCGCCAGCAGCCAAGCGATTAGCGGGGGGGATGAGACCCAGTACTTC.

The rearrangement joins TRBV5-4 to TRBJ2-3, with D possibly TRBD2 on 6 matching bases. CDR1 and CDR2 (germline): SGHNT, YYREEE (reference sequence). The CDR3 contains 16 residues. The V gene lost 4 bases and the J gene lost 1 base, with 16 bases spanning the gap. CDR3 protein: CASSAPAASGTDTQYF. The CDR3 DNA reads TGTGCCAGCAGCGCCCCGGCGGCTAGCGGCACAGATACGCAGTATTTT.

This sequence joins TRBV6-6 and TRBJ2-2, with D maybe TRBD1 (6 bases). This CDR3 contains 14 residues. V lost 4 bases and J lost 4, with 10 bases in between. Germline assignment: CDR1 MNHNY and CDR2 SVGAGI (reference sequence). CDR3 coding DNA: TGTGCCAGCAGTTGGGACATCACCACCGGGGAGCTGTTTTTT. It codes for CASSWDITTGELFF.

The chain carries TRBV30 and TRBJ2-1; the D gene is possibly TRBD2 (5 bases). The CDR3 contains 15 residues. Germline lookup yields CDR1 GTSNPN and CDR2 SVGIG (reference sequence). V was cut by 5 bases and J by 7 bases, with 21 bases left in between. The CDR3 sequence: CAWAHLGLRYNEQFF. Written as DNA, the CDR3 is TGTGCCTGGGCCCATCTCGGACTGCGCTATAATGAGCAGTTCTTC.

The chain recombines TRBV6-5 with TRBJ2-2, with 8 bases fitting TRBD2. The CDR3 contains 15 residues. The trim removed 6 bases at V and 1 base at J, leaving 4 bases unmatched. Per the germline V gene, CDR1 is MNHEY and CDR2 is SVGAGI. As DNA, the CDR3 is TGTGCCAGCAGGCCCAGCGGGAGGAACACCGGGGAGCTGTTTTTT. Its protein product is CASRPSGRNTGELFF.

The V gene is TRBV4-1, the J gene TRBJ1-1; tentative D call: TRBD1 (5 bases). V dropped 1 base and J dropped 1 base, with 10 bases sitting between them. The CDR3 spans 15 residues. CDR1 MGHRA and CDR2 YSYEKL come from the germline V gene. CDR3 sequence: CASSQGWQGNTEAFF. The CDR3 nucleotides read TGCGCCAGCAGCCAAGGGTGGCAGGGGAACACTGAAGCTTTCTTT.

The CDR3 loop reads CASSLVPSRGGTYEQYF. The DNA for the CDR3 is TGTGCCAGCAGCTTAGTCCCCTCGAGAGGGGGCACCTACGAGCAGTACTTC. J is TRBJ2-7 and V is TRBV7-9; 7 bases map to TRBD1. Germline CDR1 is SEHNR and CDR2 is FQNEAQ (reference sequence). There are 17 residues in the CDR3. V dropped 1 base and J dropped 2; count of bases not matched to a gene: 11.

The rearrangement joins TRBV9 to TRBJ2-1; D perhaps matches TRBD2 (5 bases). There are 16 residues in the CDR3. Trimming cost V 0 bases and J 8 bases, with 18 bases left between them. Germline assignment: CDR1 SGDLS and CDR2 YYNGEE. The CDR3 nucleotides read TGTGCCAGCAGCGTAGAAGGAGCGGAGGCTAGGTATGAGCAGTTCTTC. This codes for CASSVEGAEARYEQFF.

V and J are TRBV20-1 and TRBJ2-1; D unclear. The germline CDR1 and CDR2 sequences are DFQATT and SNEGSKA (reference sequence). This CDR3 comprises 10 residues. The CDR3 loop reads CSAPINEQFF. CDR3 sequence (DNA): TGCAGCGCCCCTATTAATGAGCAGTTCTTC.

V is TRBV6-5 and J is TRBJ1-1; D uncertain. Germline V gene lookup returns CDR1 MNHEY and CDR2 SVGAGI. V was clipped by 2 bases and J by 2 bases, with 9 bases between them. This CDR3 comprises 14 residues. CDR3 amino acids: CASSYLAANTEAFF. The CDR3 DNA sequence: TGTGCCAGCAGTTACCTAGCGGCTAACACTGAAGCTTTCTTT.

The chain couples TRBV7-2 to TRBJ2-7; 9 positions match TRBD2. Germline-derived CDR1 and CDR2 are SGHTA and FQGNSA. J gave up 0 bases and V 5 bases, and 8 bases lay outside the gene matches. This CDR3 has 16 amino acids. CDR3 coding DNA: TGTGCCAGCAGCCAGCAGGCTAGCGGGGCCTCCTACGAGCAGTACTTC. Amino acid sequence: CASSQQASGASYEQYF.

The genes are TRBV9 and TRBJ2-3, with a possible D match to TRBD2 (6 bases). Trimming removed 0 bases from V and 6 bases from J, with 23 bases in between. The CDR3 is 18 residues long. Germline V gene sequence: CDR1 SGDLS, CDR2 YYNGEE. The CDR3 loop reads CASSVGGFQAGRVDTQYF. CDR3 DNA sequence: TGTGCCAGCAGCGTAGGAGGGTTTCAGGCGGGGCGAGTGGATACGCAGTATTTT. The variable domain in full, completed from reference TRBV9 and TRBJ2-3, reads DSGVTQTPKHLITATGQRVTLRCSPRSGDLSVYWYQQSLDQGLQFLIQYYNGEERAKGNILERFSAQQFPDLHSELNLSSLELGDSALYFCASSVGGFQAGRVDTQYFGPGTRLTVL.

The gene calls are TRBV4-2 and TRBJ2-7; 9 bases fit TRBD2. Germline V lookup: CDR1 LGHNA, CDR2 YNFKEQ. The CDR3 loop spans 15 amino acids. The V segment lost 4 bases and the J segment 3 bases; nucleotides outside the gene matches: 7. CDR3 protein: CASSPAASGNYEQYF. The CDR3 nucleotides are TGTGCCAGCAGCCCGGCGGCTAGCGGGAACTACGAGCAGTACTTC.

V and J are TRBV11-2 and TRBJ2-7, with TRBD2 as a possible D gene (6 bases). CDR1 and CDR2 (germline): SGHAT, FQNNGV. Between the trimmed V and J ends, which lost 5 bases and 0 bases, there was a span of 14 bases. The CDR3 covers 15 residues. The CDR3 DNA sequence: TGTGCCAGCAGCCCTTACGGGACTCTCTCCTACGAGCAGTACTTC. Translated, it gives CASSPYGTLSYEQYF.

This chain uses TRBV10-2 with TRBJ1-4; D is unresolved. The CDR3 sequence is 14 residues long. Trimming removed 5 bases from V and 3 bases from J, with 10 bases in between. Germline values: CDR1 WSHSY, CDR2 SAAADI. DNA of the CDR3: TGCGCCAGCAGTAGGAGGGAGGCTAATGAAAAACTGTTTTTT. It yields the protein CASSRREANEKLFF.

The chain uses TRBV15 and TRBJ2-1, with D possibly TRBD2 on 6 matching bases. With 0 bases removed from V and 3 bases from J, the gap between germline ends came to 12 bases. This CDR3 comprises 16 residues. Germline V gene data show CDR1 as LNHNV and CDR2 as YYDKDF (reference sequence). The CDR3 sequence: CATSREVVGLYNEQFF. The CDR3 nucleotides are TGTGCCACCAGCAGAGAAGTTGTGGGACTCTACAATGAGCAGTTCTTC. Full variable domain (missing parts from reference TRBV15 and TRBJ2-1): DAMVIQNPRYQVTQFGKPVTLSCSQTLNHNVMYWYQQKSSQAPKLLFHYYDKDFNNEADTPDNFQSRRPNTSFCFLDIRSPGLGDTAMYLCATSREVVGLYNEQFFGPGTRLTVL.

The rearrangement links TRBV30 to TRBJ2-7; 7 positions agree with TRBD2. CDR3 length equals 13 residues. The germline gives CDR1 GTSNPN, CDR2 SVGIG (reference sequence). The V gene end was trimmed by 0 bases and the J gene end by 7 bases; junction bases not matched to a gene: 6. The CDR3 protein is CAWSVGRAVEQYF. In nucleotides, the CDR3 is TGTGCCTGGAGTGTAGGGAGGGCGGTGGAGCAGTACTTC.

The chain employs TRBV27 and TRBJ1-2; the D is unclear. The germline gives CDR1 MNHEY, CDR2 SMNVEV (reference sequence). The CDR3 has 13 residues. V lost 5 bases and J lost 0, with 7 bases in between. The CDR3 loop reads CASSLSPNYGYTF. CDR3 DNA: TGTGCCAGCAGTCTAAGCCCTAACTATGGCTACACCTTC.

The chain has TRBV11-3 and TRBJ2-5; 7 bases fit TRBD1. With 3 bases clipped from V and 4 bases from J, the junction kept 11 bases outside the gene matches. The CDR3 spans 16 residues. The germline CDR1 and CDR2 sequences are SGHNT and YENEEA. The CDR3 nucleotides are TGTGCCAGCAGCTTGAAAAAACGGACAGGCGGAGAGACCCAGTACTTC. Its protein is CASSLKKRTGGETQYF. Full variable domain (outside the CDR3, taken from reference TRBV11-3 and TRBJ2-5): EAGVVQSPRYKIIEKKQPVAFWCNPISGHNTLYWYLQNLGQGPELLIRYENEEAVDDSQLPKDRFSAERLKGVDSTLKIQPAELGDSAVYLCASSLKKRTGGETQYFGPGTRLLVL.

The V and J genes are TRBV5-4 and TRBJ1-3; D gene unclear. The ends were cut back, 4 bases at V and 0 bases at J, with 8 bases in the middle. The CDR3 runs 14 residues. CDR1 and CDR2 from the germline V gene are SGHNT and YYREEE (reference sequence). The CDR3 sequence: CASSLQSSGNTIYF. CDR3 coding DNA: TGTGCCAGCAGCCTACAGAGCTCTGGAAACACCATATATTTT.